This T cell receptor (beta chain) was captured in a study of CD8+CD57+ T cells in acquired aplastic anemia (dated by TCRdb to the late 2010s). For the wider study: Extracted DNA from sorted CD4+ and CD8+ cells averaged around 3.3 ug, ranging from roughly 0.17 to 27.4 ug. CD8+CD57+ expansion was defined as a frequency above the mean frequency observed in healthy subjects. Results and caveats for the whole study, not just this receptor: CD8+ Simpson's diversity did not differ significantly between patients and healthy controls (P=0.060). Some 27 CD8+ CDR3 sequences were found in both patients and controls but appeared to be highly expressed in patients and within the immunodominant clones of the patients.

Flow cytometry had shown CD8+CD57+ cell expansion in the patients selected for sequencing. Every patient had a diagnosis of severe acquired aplastic anemia based on International Study of Aplastic Anemia and Agranulocytosis and Camitta criteria. No patient had received any therapy when blood was sampled. TCR repertoires of sorted CD4+ and CD8+ blood T cells from severe aplastic anemia patients and healthy subjects were deep-sequenced in the study. Patients were enrolled in the USA under clinicaltrials.gov protocols 00001620, 01623167, 00001397, 00071045, 00081523 and 00961064. Ficoll-Paque density gradient centrifugation was used to isolate peripheral blood mononuclear cells. Before DNA extraction, CD4+ and CD8+ T cells were sorted with FACS or magnetic beads. Genomic DNA was used as template for profiling of TCR beta VDJ combinations and CDR3 sequences. TCR repertoire sequencing was run on an Illumina HiSeq 2000. Processing in the source paper ran as follows. TRBV/TRBJ rearrangement plots, CDR3 size and DJ length profiles, and Simpson's diversity index were used to assess repertoires. The most abundant DNA sequence in the deep sequencing data was defined as the immunodominant clone. CDR3 amino acid sequences were screened for sharing across subjects and compared with published repertoires and the VDJdb database. TCRdb cleaned the public reads at Q25 with fastp, built clones with MiXCR and kept in-frame beta chains. Rows with one shared CDR3 protein collapse into an entry with the most common genes and DNA. TCRdb assigned the V and J calls; the authors' analysis was not used. Present in this sample are 200,000 to 300,000 distinct CDR3 sequences, around 45% of which were seen just once. Over 7.5% of the sample comes from the top ten.

As regards this clonotype: The antigen it binds to is not known. One junction end does not reproduce the germline sequence, and a read error may be involved.

The CDR3 starts with the cysteine, ends with the phenylalanine, and has 13 residues. Here the CDR3 DNA is all that survives: 39 bases in frame from base 1. CDR1 and CDR2 are read off the germline V gene as SGHRS and YFSETQ. Material for sequencing was sorted CD4+, CD8+, or CD8+CD57+ T cells (not recorded which) from PBMCs. Here the chain combines TRBV5-1 and TRBJ1-3; TRBD1 is a possible D gene, resting on 6 matching bases. This sequence was found in a human donor with aplastic anemia. CDR3 protein: CVSSGTSGNTIYF. The nucleotides read TGCGTCAGCAGTGGGACATCTGGAAACACCATATATTTT.